This passage covers 4 T cell receptor beta chains from one sample sequenced in a study of shared clonotypes between healthy human individuals. Sequenced by immunoSEQ multiplex PCR; TCRdb stores in-frame clones only, minus some. The sample holds fewer than 130,000 clones, roughly 66% seen once. The sample was memory CD8+ T cells sorted from blood. Subset denoted: CD45RO+ cells pooled with CCR7-negative TemRA cells. These receptor sequences come from a woman between 25 and 40 years old in good health.

The V call is TRBV13, the J call TRBJ2-7; 11 bases agree with TRBD2. J was trimmed by 6 bases and V by 6 bases; bases with no gene match: 10. Germline loops: CDR1 PRHDT, CDR2 FYEKMQ (reference sequence). CDR3 length equals 15 residues. As DNA, the CDR3 is TGTGCCAGCAGATTAACTAGCGGGAGAACGCGCGAGCAGTACTTC. Protein product: CASRLTSGRTREQYF.

The chain combines TRBV2 with TRBJ2-7; TRBD2 matches at 9 bases. In germline, CDR1 is SNHLY, CDR2 FYNNEI. After removal of 4 bases from V and 2 bases from J, the junction contained 9 bases not matched to a gene. This CDR3 has 16 residues. The CDR3 is CASSVRLAGRPYEQYF. Written as DNA, the CDR3 is TGTGCCAGCAGTGTTAGGCTAGCGGGAAGACCCTACGAGCAGTACTTC.

The chain uses TRBV19 and TRBJ1-5, with D hard to call. Trimming took off 0 bases at V and 9 bases at J, with 12 bases between the two ends. This CDR3 has 14 residues. Germline CDR1 reads LNHDA; CDR2 reads SQIVND (reference sequence). The CDR3 DNA is TGTGCCAGTAGTATAGAGGAGACAAACAGGCCCCAGCATTTT. Translation: CASSIEETNRPQHF.

This clone turned up a few times. The rearrangement joins TRBV9 to TRBJ2-5, with TRBD2 matching 12 bases. The CDR3 consists of 15 residues. Per the germline V gene, CDR1 is SGDLS and CDR2 is YYNGEE. Trimming cost V 1 base and J 4 bases; bases outside gene matches: 2. CDR3 region: CASSVSLAGGETQYF. The CDR3 coding sequence is TGTGCCAGCAGCGTATCACTAGCGGGAGGAGAGACCCAGTACTTC.